This TCR beta chain came from a study of blood T cell repertoires in COVID-19. The overall study: From T cells, B-cell-depleted T cells, or PBMCs came the material, which was cDNA or gDNA.

The CDR3 runs 13 residues. In germline, CDR1 is MNHEY, CDR2 SMNVEV (reference sequence). V trimming: 3 bases; J trimming: 5 bases; junction bases outside the gene matches: 3. Libraries were prepared by immunoSEQ multiplex PCR; TCRdb keeps only in-frame clonotypes and omits some of them. Among about 260,000 clones listed, roughly nine tenths were seen once. The sequence derives from a woman aged 45 to 65 who had recovered from COVID-19. V is TRBV27 and J is TRBJ1-2; the match to TRBD1 covers 7 bases. Sequencing input: peripheral blood. This CDR3 reads CASSLETGYGYTF. CDR3 coding DNA: TGTGCCAGCAGTTTGGAGACAGGGTATGGCTACACCTTC.